These 9 T cell receptor beta chains originate from one sample sequenced in a study of blood T cell repertoires in COVID-19. Profiling relied on immunoSEQ multiplex PCR, and the TCRdb table lists in-frame clones only, not all of them. The table shows nearly 25,000 clones, with around 89% occurring only once. Material for sequencing was peripheral blood. Source of these receptors: a man between 65 and 79 years old with acute or convalescent COVID-19.

The V gene is TRBV28, the J gene TRBJ2-2; 10 bases align to TRBD2. The V segment lost 4 bases and the J segment 4 bases; nucleotides outside the gene matches: 3. There are 15 residues in the CDR3. CDR1 MDHEN and CDR2 SYDVKM come from the germline V gene. For the CDR3, the DNA is TGTGCCAGCAGTTCTAGCGGGGGTTCCACCGGGGAGCTGTTTTTT. This sequence encodes CASSSSGGSTGELFF. The full variable domain, with the rest looked up from reference TRBV28 and TRBJ2-2, is DVKVTQSSRYLVKRTGEKVFLECVQDMDHENMFWYRQDPGLGLRLIYFSYDVKMKEKGDIPEGYSVSREKKERFSLILESASTNQTSMYLCASSSSGGSTGELFFGEGSRLTVL.

This chain connects TRBV12-3 or TRBV12-4 to TRBJ2-5; no clear D gene. V lost 6 bases to trimming and J lost 7 bases, with 12 bases between them. The length of the CDR3 is 12 residues. DNA of the CDR3: TGTGCCAGCAGCCCCAATTCGGGGACCCAGTACTTC. It translates to CASSPNSGTQYF.

CDR3 loop: CASSLAGDEQYF. The CDR3 region has the DNA TGTGCCAGCAGCCTAGCGGGCGACGAGCAGTACTTC. This chain joins TRBV2 and TRBJ2-7; 8 nucleotides align to TRBD2. The CDR3 extends over 12 amino acids. Germline V lookup: CDR1 SNHLY, CDR2 FYNNEI. V lost 6 bases to trimming and J lost 5 bases; unmatched junction nucleotides: 3. The full variable domain, its missing parts supplied by reference TRBV2 and TRBJ2-7, is EPEVTQTPSHQVTQMGQEVILRCVPISNHLYFYWYRQILGQKVEFLVSFYNNEISEKSEIFDDQFSVERPDGSNFTLKIRSTKLEDSAMYFCASSLAGDEQYFGPGTRLTVT.

In this sample, this clone turned up once. The rearrangement joins TRBV28 to TRBJ2-5; TRBD1 matches 9 bases. V lost 5 bases to trimming and J lost 4 bases; unmatched junction nucleotides: 8. This CDR3 contains 15 residues. The germline CDR1 and CDR2 sequences are MDHEN and SYDVKM. The CDR3 region has the DNA TGTGCCAGCAGTCCACCCGGGACAGGGCGAGAGACCCAGTACTTC. It codes for CASSPPGTGRETQYF.

The chain couples TRBV10-3 to TRBJ1-5; a possible D gene is TRBD1 (6 bases). The CDR3 totals 14 residues. Germline-derived CDR1 and CDR2 are ENHRY and SYGVKD. V dropped 3 bases and J dropped 7 bases, with 13 bases sitting between them. For the CDR3, the DNA is TGTGCCATCAGTGAACGCAGGGGCGGGCAGCCCCAGCATTTT. The encoded protein is CAISERRGGQPQHF.

This rearrangement joins TRBV2 to TRBJ2-5, with TRBD2 as a possible D gene (6 bases). Trimming shortened V by 8 bases and J by 3 bases, and 10 bases separated the two germline ends. The CDR3 consists of 12 residues. CDR1 is SNHLY, CDR2 FYNNEI, per germline. The CDR3 sequence: CASQRLEETQYF. DNA for the CDR3: TGTGCCAGCCAAAGACTAGAAGAGACCCAGTACTTC.

The chain joins TRBV24-1 to TRBJ2-5; D possibly corresponds to TRBD1 (6 bases). V shed 5 bases and J shed 1 base, with 16 bases lying between them. This CDR3 is 16 amino acids long. Germline V gene sequence: CDR1 KGHDR, CDR2 SFDVKD. The CDR3 sequence is CATSGSYRDPQETQYF. In DNA, the CDR3 is TGTGCCACCAGTGGGAGCTACAGGGATCCCCAAGAGACCCAGTACTTC.

This clone was seen a single time. This chain uses TRBV7-8 with TRBJ1-5; D unresolved. Trimming stripped 0 bases from V and 2 bases from J, with 8 bases between. The germline CDR1 and CDR2 sequences are SGHVS and FQNEAQ. The CDR3 has 15 amino acids. CDR3 amino acids: CASSLAGGGNQPQHF. Here the CDR3 DNA reads TGTGCCAGCAGCTTAGCTGGAGGAGGCAATCAGCCCCAGCATTTT.

V is TRBV5-1 and J is TRBJ2-1; 8 positions agree with TRBD1. The CDR3 has 14 amino acids. Per germline, CDR1 SGHRS and CDR2 YFSETQ. Losses at the gene ends were 2 bases for V and 5 bases for J; bases not matched to a gene: 3. The CDR3 loop is CASSFQGANNEQFF. In DNA, the CDR3 is TGCGCCAGCAGCTTTCAGGGGGCAAACAATGAGCAGTTCTTC.